The clone carrying this T cell receptor beta chain was counted ten times or more. A second PCR of roughly 7 to 11 cycles used a sample-barcoded 5' primer and a J-beta primer mix. One entry per CDR3 protein, called by TCRdb with MiXCR from the 5' RACE reads. The table lists more than 650,000 distinct CDR3 sequences, roughly 53% of them singletons. These data belong to a study of blood T cells in healthy people across ages. Per germline, CDR1 SEHNR and CDR2 FQNEAQ (reference sequence). The CDR3 is made up of 12 amino acids. Trimming removed 11 bases from V and 1 base from J; junction bases left unmatched: 4.

The sample was blood. The sequence came from an elderly man in good health. This rearrangement joins TRBV7-9 to TRBJ2-7; 8 positions match TRBD1. The CDR3 sequence is CAGGQGSYEQYF. The CDR3 DNA is TGTGCCGGCGGACAGGGTTCCTACGAGCAGTACTTC.